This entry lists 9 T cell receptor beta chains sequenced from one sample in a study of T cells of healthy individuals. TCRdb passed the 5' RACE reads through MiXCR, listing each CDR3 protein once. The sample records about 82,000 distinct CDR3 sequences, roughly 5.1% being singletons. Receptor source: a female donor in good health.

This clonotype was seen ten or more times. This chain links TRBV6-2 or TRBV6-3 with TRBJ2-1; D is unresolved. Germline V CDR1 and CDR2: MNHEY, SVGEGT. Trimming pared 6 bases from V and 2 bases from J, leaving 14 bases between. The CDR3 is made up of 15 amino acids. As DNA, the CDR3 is TGTGCCAGCAGCGAAGCCTACACCACCTACAATGAGCAGTTCTTC. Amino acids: CASSEAYTTYNEQFF.

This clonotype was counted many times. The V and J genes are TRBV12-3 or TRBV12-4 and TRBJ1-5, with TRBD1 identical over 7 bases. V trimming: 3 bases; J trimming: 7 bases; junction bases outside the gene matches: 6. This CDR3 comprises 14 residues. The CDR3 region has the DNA TGTGCCAGCAGTTTCGGCCAGGGGGGGCAGCCCCAGCATTTT. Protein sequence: CASSFGQGGQPQHF.

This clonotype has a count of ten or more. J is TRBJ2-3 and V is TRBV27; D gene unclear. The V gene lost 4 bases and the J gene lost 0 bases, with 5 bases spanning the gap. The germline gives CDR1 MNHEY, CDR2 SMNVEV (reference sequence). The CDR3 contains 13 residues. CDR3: CASSSPSTDTQYF. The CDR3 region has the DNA TGTGCCAGCAGTTCCCCTAGCACAGATACGCAGTATTTT.

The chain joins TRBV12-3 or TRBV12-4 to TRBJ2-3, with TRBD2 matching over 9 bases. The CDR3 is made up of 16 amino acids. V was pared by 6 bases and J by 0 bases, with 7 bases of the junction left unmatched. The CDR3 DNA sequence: TGTGCCAGCAGACCCTTTAGCGGGAGCAGCACAGATACGCAGTATTTT. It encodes CASRPFSGSSTDTQYF.

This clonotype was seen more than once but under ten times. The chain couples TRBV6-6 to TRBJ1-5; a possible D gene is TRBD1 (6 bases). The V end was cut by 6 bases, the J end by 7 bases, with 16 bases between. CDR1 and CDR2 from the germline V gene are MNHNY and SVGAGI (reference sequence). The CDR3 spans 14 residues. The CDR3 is CASSEGGVSQPQHF. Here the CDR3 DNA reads TGTGCCAGCAGCGAGGGGGGGGTTAGCCAGCCCCAGCATTTT.

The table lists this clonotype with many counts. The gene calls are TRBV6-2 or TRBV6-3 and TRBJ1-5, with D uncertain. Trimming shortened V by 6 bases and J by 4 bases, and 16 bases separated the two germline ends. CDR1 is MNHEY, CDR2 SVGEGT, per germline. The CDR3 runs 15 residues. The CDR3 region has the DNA TGTGCCAGCAGCGGCAACCAAAAGCCTAATCAGCCCCAGCATTTT. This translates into CASSGNQKPNQPQHF.

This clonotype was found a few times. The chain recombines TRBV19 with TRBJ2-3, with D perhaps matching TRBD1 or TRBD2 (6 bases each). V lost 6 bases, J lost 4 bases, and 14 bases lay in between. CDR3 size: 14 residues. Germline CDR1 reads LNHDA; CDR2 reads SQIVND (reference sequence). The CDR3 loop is CASSKQGGPDTQYF. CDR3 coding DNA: TGTGCCAGTAGCAAACAGGGAGGTCCAGATACGCAGTATTTT.

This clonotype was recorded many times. As DNA, the CDR3 is TGCGCCAGCAGCCAAGTGGGGTTCCGGGGAGTCGGGGCAGATACGCAGTATTTT. Translated, it gives CASSQVGFRGVGADTQYF. The chain uses TRBV4-3 and TRBJ2-3, with D perhaps matching TRBD2 (5 bases). The CDR3 runs 18 residues. Germline V CDR1 and CDR2: LGHNA, YSLEER. The V and J ends lost 1 base and 4 bases respectively, with 21 bases between them.

CDR3 sequence reads: CASSGGTGLNTEAFF. CDR3 nucleotide sequence: TGTGCCAGCAGTGGGGGGACAGGCCTGAACACTGAAGCTTTCTTT. This chain uses TRBV6-6 with TRBJ1-1; TRBD1 agrees at 8 bases. Germline CDR1 is MNHNY and CDR2 is SVGAGI (reference sequence). V dropped 5 bases and J dropped 0; count of bases not matched to a gene: 5. This CDR3 contains 15 residues.